This T cell receptor beta chain is from a study of blood T cell repertoires in COVID-19 (dated by TCRdb to the early 2020s). Regarding the study in general: Collaborator samples came from the United States, Italy and Spain and covered acute and convalescent phases of COVID-19. The material from the prospective study consisted of cDNA or gDNA derived from T cells, B-cell-depleted T cells, or PBMCs. The dataset comprised deeply sampled blood TCRbeta repertoires from subjects exposed to, actively infected with, or recovered from COVID-19. The repertoires were released in a freely available public database intended as a resource for research on the immune response to SARS-CoV-2. Samples were obtained from the ongoing ImmuneRACE study (first 160 participants) and from 1,200 or so subjects provided by 6 global collaborators. The sample metadata nearly always contained a de-identified subject ID, COVID-19 status, age in years and sex. HLA class I and class II types, where available, came from metadata supplied by the sample provider rather than from assay-based typing. General conclusions and limits of the study: Clinical and demographic metadata were provided uncurated, with the amount varying by source and participant.

The germline V gene specifies MDHEN as CDR1 and SYDVKM as CDR2. V is pruned by 4 bases and J by 7 bases, leaving 5 bases of the junction without a gene match. From the cysteine up to the phenylalanine, the CDR3 has a length of 14 residues. Just CDR3 DNA is preserved here, 42 bases in frame from base 1. The collaborating institutions used their own protocols to collect whole blood in K2EDTA tubes. For TCRbeta analysis, collaborators shipped samples in one of three forms: frozen whole blood, isolated PBMCs, or DNA extracted from either of those sample types. Turning to this clone: Its target antigen remains unknown. It has no much larger one-base neighbor in the sample; base qualities were not kept.

TCRbeta CDR3 regions were amplified from genomic DNA using the immunoSEQ Assay, a bias-controlled multiplex PCR. As for how the authors treated the data: The number of nucleated cells in each sample was estimated from the amplification of reference gene primers within the assay. To quantify the absolute abundance of each unique TCRbeta CDR3 rearrangement, sequence reads were collapsed and filtered. For each sample, productive Simpson clonality was calculated as the square root of Simpson's diversity index across productive rearrangements. The immuneACCESS repertoire file appears here via TCRdb, limited to in-frame rearrangements. These files lack a portion of the clones; in checked studies, under half of the deficit traces to unresolved V genes, and the cause of the others is not known. V and J calls and clone size come straight from that table; D and trimming were deduced from the DNA. The sample table contains roughly 130,000 clones; only one count was recorded for about 89% of them. Approximately 3.3% of the sample is taken by the ten largest.

This clonotype was obtained from a woman aged 55-69 years with acute or convalescent COVID-19. This sequence uses TRBV28 and TRBJ2-1, with 9 central nucleotides matching TRBD1. The sequenced sample consisted of peripheral blood. The CDR3 reads CASSSGQGWNEQFF. The DNA sequence reads TGTGCCAGCAGTTCGGGACAGGGATGGAATGAGCAGTTCTTC.